This TCR beta chain was identified during a study of T cells in Graves' hyperthyroidism and ophthalmopathy. Across the study: Specimen type is peripheral blood, collected at initial diagnosis prior to any treatment.

Trimming cost V 0 bases and J 7 bases; bases outside gene matches: 7. The CDR3 totals 15 residues. General study points: The authors' 13 V-J model separated ophthalmopathy from stable hyperthyroidism. Most thyroid-expanded clonotypes above 0.001 were also found in blood.

Each diagnosis drew on symptoms, thyroxine, TRAb, thyroid ultrasound and orbital computed tomography findings. Turning to this clonotype: Its specificity is not known.

RNA transcripts were the template for amplifying TCR beta CDR3 regions. During a first-round RT-PCR of the TCR CDR3, the HTBI primer set was used. TCRdb analysed the multiplex PCR reads with MiXCR anew, one entry per CDR3 protein. Here the sample spans about 300,000 distinct CDR3 sequences, around 25% being singletons. Specimen: blood. The clonotype originates from a man aged 40-55 years with Graves' hyperthyroidism that later progressed to Graves' ophthalmopathy. J is TRBJ2-7 and V is TRBV12-3 or TRBV12-4, with 9 bases matching TRBD1. CDR3 region: CASSLAGQGPGEQYF. The CDR3 DNA reads TGTGCCAGCAGTTTAGCGGGACAGGGCCCCGGGGAGCAGTACTTC.